Sequencing of this T cell receptor beta chain was carried out in a study of PD-1 blockade in classical Hodgkin lymphoma. Study findings and constraints: Reported findings placed baseline TCR diversity lower in newly diagnosed patients (compared with healthy donors).

Method: immunoSEQ multiplex PCR; TCRdb's copy keeps in-frame clones and lacks some. The sample gives 15,000 to 20,000 clones, roughly 90% of which show up once; less than 4% is in the top ten. Time point denoted: newly diagnosed, previously untreated cHL patient sample. The length of the CDR3 is 13 residues. V lost 6 bases and J lost 6, with 11 bases in between. Germline CDR1 is SNHLY and CDR2 is FYNNEI. As for this clone: Its cognate antigen is unknown.

The sequence derives from a human donor with classical Hodgkin lymphoma. The chain carries TRBV2 and TRBJ2-2, with D unclear. The specimen was peripheral blood mononuclear cells (PBMCs). CDR3 sequence (DNA): TGTGCCAGCAGGCTAGAGGATGCCGGGGAGCTGTTTTTT. It encodes CASRLEDAGELFF.